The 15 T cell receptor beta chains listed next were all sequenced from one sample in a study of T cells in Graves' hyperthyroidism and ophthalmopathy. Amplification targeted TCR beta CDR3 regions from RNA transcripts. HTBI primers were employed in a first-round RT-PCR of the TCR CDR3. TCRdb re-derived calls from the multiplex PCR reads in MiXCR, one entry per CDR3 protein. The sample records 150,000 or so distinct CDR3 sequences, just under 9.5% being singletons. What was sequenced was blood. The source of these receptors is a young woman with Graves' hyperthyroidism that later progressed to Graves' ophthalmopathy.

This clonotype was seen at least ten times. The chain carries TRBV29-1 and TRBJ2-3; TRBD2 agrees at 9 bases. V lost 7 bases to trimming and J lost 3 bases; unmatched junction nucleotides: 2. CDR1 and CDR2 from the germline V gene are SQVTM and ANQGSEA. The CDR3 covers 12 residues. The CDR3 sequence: CSGTSETDTQYF. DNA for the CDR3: TGCAGCGGGACTAGCGAAACAGATACGCAGTATTTT.

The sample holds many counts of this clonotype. The CDR3 bases are TGTGCCAGCAGCCAACAGGGGGAATACAATGAGCAGTTCTTC. Translated: CASSQQGEYNEQFF. The chain couples TRBV14 to TRBJ2-1; 7 positions match TRBD1. This CDR3 spans 14 amino acids. Germline CDR1 and CDR2: SGHDN and FVKESK. After removal of 2 bases from V and 4 bases from J, the junction contained 2 bases not matched to a gene.

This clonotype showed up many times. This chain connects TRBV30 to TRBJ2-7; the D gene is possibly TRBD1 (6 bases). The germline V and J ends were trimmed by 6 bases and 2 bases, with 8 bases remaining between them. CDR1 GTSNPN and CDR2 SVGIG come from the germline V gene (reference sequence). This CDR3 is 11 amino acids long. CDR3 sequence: CACQGTYEQYF. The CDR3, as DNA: TGTGCCTGCCAGGGGACCTACGAGCAGTACTTC.

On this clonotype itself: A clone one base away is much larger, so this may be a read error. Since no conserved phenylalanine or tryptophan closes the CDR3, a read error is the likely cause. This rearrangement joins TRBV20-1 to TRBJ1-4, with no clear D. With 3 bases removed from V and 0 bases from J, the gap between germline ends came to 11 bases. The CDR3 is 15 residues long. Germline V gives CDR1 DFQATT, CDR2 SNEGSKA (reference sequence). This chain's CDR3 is CSASAGVATNEKLFL. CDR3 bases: TGCAGTGCTAGCGCGGGCGTTGCAACTAATGAAAAACTGTTTCTT.

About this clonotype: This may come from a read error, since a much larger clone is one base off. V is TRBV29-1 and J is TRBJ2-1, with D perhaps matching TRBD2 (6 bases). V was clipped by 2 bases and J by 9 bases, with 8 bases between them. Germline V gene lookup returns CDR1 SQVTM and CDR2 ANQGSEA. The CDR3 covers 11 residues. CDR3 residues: CSVERGSEQFF. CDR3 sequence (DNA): TGCAGCGTTGAACGGGGGAGTGAGCAGTTCTTC.

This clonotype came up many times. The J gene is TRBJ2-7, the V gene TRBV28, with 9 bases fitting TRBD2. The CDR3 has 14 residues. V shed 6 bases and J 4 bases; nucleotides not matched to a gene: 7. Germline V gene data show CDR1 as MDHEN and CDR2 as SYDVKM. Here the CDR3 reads CASSYSGSLYEQYF. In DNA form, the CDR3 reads TGTGCCAGCAGCTATAGCGGGAGTTTGTACGAGCAGTACTTC.

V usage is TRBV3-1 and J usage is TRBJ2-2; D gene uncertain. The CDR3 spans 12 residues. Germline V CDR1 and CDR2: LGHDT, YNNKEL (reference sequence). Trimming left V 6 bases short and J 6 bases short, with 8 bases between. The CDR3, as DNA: TGTGCCAGCAGTCGAACCCCCGGGGAGCTGTTTTTT. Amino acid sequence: CASSRTPGELFF.

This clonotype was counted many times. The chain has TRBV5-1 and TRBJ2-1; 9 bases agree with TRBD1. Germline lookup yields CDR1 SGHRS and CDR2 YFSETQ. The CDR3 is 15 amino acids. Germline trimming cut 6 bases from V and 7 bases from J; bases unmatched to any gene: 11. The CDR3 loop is CASKTTGTGLNEQFF. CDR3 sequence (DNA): TGCGCCAGCAAGACCACCGGGACAGGGTTGAATGAGCAGTTCTTC.

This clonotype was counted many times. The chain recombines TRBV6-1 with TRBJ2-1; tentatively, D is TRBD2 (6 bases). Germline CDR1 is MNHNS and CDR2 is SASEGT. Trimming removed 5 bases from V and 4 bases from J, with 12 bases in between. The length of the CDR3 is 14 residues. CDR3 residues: CASSYGEEYNEQFF. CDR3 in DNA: TGTGCCAGCAGTTATGGGGAGGAGTACAATGAGCAGTTCTTC.

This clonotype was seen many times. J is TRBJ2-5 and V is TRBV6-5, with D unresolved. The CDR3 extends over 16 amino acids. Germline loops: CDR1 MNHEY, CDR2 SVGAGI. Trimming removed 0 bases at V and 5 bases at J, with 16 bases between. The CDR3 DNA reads TGTGCCAGCAGTTACTCAGCAAATTTGGAATGGGAGACCCAGTACTTC. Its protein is CASSYSANLEWETQYF.

The CDR3 region is CSARSLLGGSNEKLFF. CDR3 nucleotides: TGCAGTGCTAGATCCCTCCTGGGCGGTTCTAATGAAAAACTGTTTTTT. V usage is TRBV20-1 and J usage is TRBJ1-4; D is uncertain. Trimming pared 2 bases from V and 3 bases from J, leaving 16 bases between. CDR1 and CDR2 from the germline V gene are DFQATT and SNEGSKA (reference sequence). CDR3 length equals 16 residues.

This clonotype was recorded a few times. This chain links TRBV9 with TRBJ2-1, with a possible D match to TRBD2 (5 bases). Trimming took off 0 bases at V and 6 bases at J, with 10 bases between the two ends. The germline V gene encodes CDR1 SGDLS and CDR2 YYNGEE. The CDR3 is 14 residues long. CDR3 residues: CASSVEGSGNEQFF. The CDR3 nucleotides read TGTGCCAGCAGCGTAGAAGGAAGCGGCAATGAGCAGTTCTTC. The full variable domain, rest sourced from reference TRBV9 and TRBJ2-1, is DSGVTQTPKHLITATGQRVTLRCSPRSGDLSVYWYQQSLDQGLQFLIQYYNGEERAKGNILERFSAQQFPDLHSELNLSSLELGDSALYFCASSVEGSGNEQFFGPGTRLTVL.

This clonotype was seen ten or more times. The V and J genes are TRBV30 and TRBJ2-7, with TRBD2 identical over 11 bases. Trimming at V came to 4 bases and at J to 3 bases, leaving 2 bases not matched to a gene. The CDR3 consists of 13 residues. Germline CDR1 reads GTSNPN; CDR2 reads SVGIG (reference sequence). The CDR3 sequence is CAWTSGGIYEQYF. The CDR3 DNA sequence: TGTGCCTGGACTAGCGGGGGGATCTACGAGCAGTACTTC.

CDR3 sequence (DNA): TGCAGCGTCCGGGAGAGGGACAGGGAATCTTCACCCCTCCACTTT. Protein: CSVRERDRESSPLHF. The chain couples TRBV29-1 to TRBJ1-6; 9 nucleotides agree with TRBD1. Unmatched junction bases numbered 12, after V lost 6 bases and J lost 9 bases. The germline CDR1 and CDR2 sequences are SQVTM and ANQGSEA. This CDR3 contains 15 residues.

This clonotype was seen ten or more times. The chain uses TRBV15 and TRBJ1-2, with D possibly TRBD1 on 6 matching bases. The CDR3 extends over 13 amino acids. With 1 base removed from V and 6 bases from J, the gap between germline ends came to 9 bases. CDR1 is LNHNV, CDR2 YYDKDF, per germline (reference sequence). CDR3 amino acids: CATSRGGGDGYTF. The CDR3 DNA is TGTGCCACCAGCAGAGGAGGGGGAGATGGCTACACCTTC.